This entry lists 13 T cell receptor beta chains sequenced from one sample in a study of blood T cell repertoires in COVID-19. Sequenced by immunoSEQ multiplex PCR; TCRdb stores in-frame clones only, minus some. The table lists approximately 76,000 clones, roughly nine tenths of them singletons. Sequenced: peripheral blood. Every receptor here comes from an elderly man in a cohort sampled during active COVID-19.

The V gene is TRBV28, the J gene TRBJ1-5, with 7 bases that match TRBD1. The germline V gene has CDR1 MDHEN and CDR2 SYDVKM. The CDR3 spans 14 residues. V trimming: 10 bases; J trimming: 0 bases; junction bases outside the gene matches: 6. DNA for the CDR3: TGTGCCACCTCGACAGGGCTTAGCAATCAGCCCCAGCATTTT. It yields the protein CATSTGLSNQPQHF. The variable domain in full, with the rest retrieved from reference TRBV28 and TRBJ1-5, is DVKVTQSSRYLVKRTGEKVFLECVQDMDHENMFWYRQDPGLGLRLIYFSYDVKMKEKGDIPEGYSVSREKKERFSLILESASTNQTSMYLCATSTGLSNQPQHFGDGTRLSIL.

CDR3 nucleotide sequence: TGCGCCAGCAGCTTACCTAGCGGGGCGGCCAATGAGCAGTTCTTC. Protein: CASSLPSGAANEQFF. This chain connects TRBV5-1 to TRBJ2-1, with 9 bases matching TRBD2. After removal of 2 bases from V and 6 bases from J, the junction contained 6 bases not matched to a gene. CDR1 is SGHRS and CDR2 is YFSETQ in the germline V gene. The CDR3 is 15 amino acids.

This chain joins TRBV7-2 and TRBJ1-5; no firm D call. Trimming pared 1 base from V and 3 bases from J, leaving 13 bases between. CDR1 and CDR2 from the germline V gene are SGHTA and FQGNSA. The CDR3 contains 16 residues. CDR3 loop: CASSLGSSGLNQPQHF. For the CDR3, the DNA is TGTGCCAGCAGCTTAGGTTCCTCAGGACTCAATCAGCCCCAGCATTTT.

V is TRBV19 and J is TRBJ2-7; 11 bases are a match to TRBD2. The CDR3 contains 13 residues. Germline-derived CDR1 and CDR2 are LNHDA and SQIVND (reference sequence). V lost 10 bases, J lost 3 bases, and 5 bases stayed unmatched. In DNA, the CDR3 is TGTGCCATTTTAGCGGGGGGGTTCTACGAGCAGTACGTC. It is translated as CAILAGGFYEQYV.

The chain joins TRBV7-9 to TRBJ2-1; TRBD1 matches at 8 bases. After removal of 2 bases from V and 3 bases from J, the junction contained 9 bases not matched to a gene. The CDR3 is 17 residues long. The V gene's germline CDR1 is SEHNR and CDR2 FQNEAQ (reference sequence). The CDR3 DNA is TGTGCCAGCAGCTTAAGTATAGGACAGGGAGACTACAATGAGCAGTTCTTC. Protein sequence: CASSLSIGQGDYNEQFF.

The chain uses TRBV5-1 and TRBJ1-5; tentatively, D is TRBD1 (6 bases). This CDR3 contains 13 residues. CDR1 is SGHRS and CDR2 is YFSETQ in the germline V gene. V was shortened by 3 bases and J by 4 bases, with 8 bases between the two germline ends. This CDR3 reads CASSYGQNQPQHF. DNA of the CDR3: TGCGCCAGCAGCTACGGACAGAATCAGCCCCAGCATTTT.

This clone appeared once. In the same sample, other DNA sequences code for this CDR3. The gene calls are TRBV3-1 (or the pseudogene TRBV3-2) and TRBJ2-6; D is perhaps TRBD2 (6 bases). Trimming took 1 base from V and 2 from J, leaving 6 bases between them. Germline V lookup: CDR1 LGHDT, CDR2 YNNKEL (reference sequence). The length of the CDR3 is 15 residues. The CDR3 reads CASSQGGAGANVLTF. Written as DNA, the CDR3 is TGTGCCAGCAGCCAAGGGGGGGCTGGGGCCAACGTCCTGACTTTC.

This chain links TRBV7-2 with TRBJ2-7; TRBD1 matches 9 bases. With 5 bases clipped from V and 4 bases from J, the junction kept 6 bases outside the gene matches. CDR3 length: 14 amino acids. The germline gives CDR1 SGHTA, CDR2 FQGNSA. CDR3 residues: CASSPGTGQYEQYF. The CDR3 DNA reads TGTGCCAGCAGCCCGGGGACAGGGCAGTACGAGCAGTACTTC. Variable domain in full (rest from reference TRBV7-2 and TRBJ2-7): GAGVSQSPSNKVTEKGKDVELRCDPISGHTALYWYRQSLGQGLEFLIYFQGNSAPDKSGLPSDRFSAERTGGSVSTLTIQRTQQEDSAVYLCASSPGTGQYEQYFGPGTRLTVT.

The V call is TRBV5-6, the J call TRBJ1-1, with 8 nucleotides matching TRBD1. The V gene's germline CDR1 is SGHDT and CDR2 YYEEEE. There are 13 residues in the CDR3. Trimming cost V 4 bases and J 7 bases; bases outside gene matches: 6. The CDR3 bases are TGTGCCAGCAGCCCCACTGGACAGGGTGAAGCTTTCTTT. Translation gives CASSPTGQGEAFF.

The gene calls are TRBV3-1 (or the pseudogene TRBV3-2) and TRBJ2-1, with D possibly matching TRBD2 (6 bases). Germline CDR1 is LGHDT and CDR2 is YNNKEL (reference sequence). V gave up 5 bases and J gave up 8 bases, with 13 bases separating them. This CDR3 spans 13 amino acids. The CDR3: CASSSGLTDEQFF. The CDR3 bases are TGTGCCAGCAGCTCGGGACTGACGGATGAGCAGTTCTTC.

The genes are TRBV7-2 and TRBJ2-7; 10 nucleotides line up with TRBD2. Germline CDR1 reads SGHTA; CDR2 reads FQGNSA. The CDR3 has 14 residues. V was clipped by 2 bases and J by 4 bases; unmatched bases: 2. Here the CDR3 reads CASSLLLAGYEQYV. The CDR3 DNA sequence: TGTGCCAGCAGCTTATTACTAGCGGGGTACGAGCAGTACGTC.

The V call is TRBV5-4, the J call TRBJ2-5; 9 nucleotides agree with TRBD2. V was pared by 10 bases and J by 5 bases, with 9 bases of the junction left unmatched. Germline V lookup: CDR1 SGHNT, CDR2 YYREEE (reference sequence). The CDR3 covers 13 residues. CDR3 nucleotides: TGTGCCGGGGGGACTAGCTCCACCGAGACCCAGTACTTC. This encodes CAGGTSSTETQYF.

The V call is TRBV27, the J call TRBJ1-1, with D possibly TRBD1 on 5 matching bases. V lost 2 bases and J 9 bases, leaving 7 bases between the germline ends. The CDR3 covers 11 residues. Germline CDR1 MNHEY, CDR2 SMNVEV (reference sequence). The CDR3 DNA reads TGTGCCAGCAGTTTAGGGGGGAAAGCTTTCTTT. Protein: CASSLGGKAFF.